Listed here are 16 T cell receptor beta chains from one sample, sequenced in a study of cytomegalovirus exposure and HLA in healthy donors. The PCR contained 60 Vbeta and 13 Jbeta primers. Profiled with immunoSEQ multiplex PCR; TCRdb holds only in-frame clones, not every one. Of about 160,000 clones listed, around three quarters are singletons. Sequencing used PBMCs. The receptors stem from a woman in her forties in good health and CMV-seronegative.

This clone was seen a single time. This sequence joins TRBV28 and TRBJ1-2; TRBD1 aligns across 11 bases. The length of the CDR3 is 15 residues. Trimming removed 3 bases from V and 4 bases from J; junction bases left unmatched: 4. Germline assignment: CDR1 MDHEN and CDR2 SYDVKM. The CDR3 coding sequence is TGTGCCAGCAGTTTGGGCGGGACAGGGGGCTATGGCTACACCTTC. This encodes CASSLGGTGGYGYTF.

The rearrangement uses TRBV5-1 and TRBJ1-2; D may be TRBD1 (5 bases). Germline V gene sequence: CDR1 SGHRS, CDR2 YFSETQ. The length of the CDR3 is 13 residues. The germline V and J ends were trimmed by 2 bases and 6 bases, with 11 bases remaining between them. CDR3 residues: CASSFGGENGYTF. The CDR3 bases are TGCGCCAGCAGCTTCGGGGGGGAAAATGGCTACACCTTC.

The chain links TRBV6-5 to TRBJ1-1, with D tentatively TRBD1 (5 bases). Between the trimmed V and J ends, which lost 2 bases and 4 bases, there was a span of 14 bases. Germline V gene sequence: CDR1 MNHEY, CDR2 SVGAGI. There are 15 residues in the CDR3. CDR3 nucleotide sequence: TGTGCCAGCAGTTACCGGGGGGGAGGAGGCACTGAAGCTTTCTTT. Residues: CASSYRGGGGTEAFF.

DNA of the CDR3: TGTGCCAGTTGTTTCGGGACTAGCCAGCACAATGAGCAGTTCTTC. The encoded protein is CASCFGTSQHNEQFF. The chain joins TRBV6-1 to TRBJ2-1, with 9 nucleotides matching TRBD2. CDR1 and CDR2 (germline): MNHNS, SASEGT. The CDR3 runs to 15 residues. The junction had 11 bases not matched to a gene; V was cut back by 9 bases and J by 5 bases.

The chain employs TRBV18 and TRBJ1-4; a possible D gene is TRBD1 (6 bases). The V gene lost 3 bases and the J gene lost 7 bases, with 15 bases spanning the gap. This CDR3 has 15 amino acids. Germline values: CDR1 KGHSH, CDR2 LQKENI. DNA for the CDR3: TGTGCCAGCTCACCGTTGGGCAGGGGCGGTGAAAAACTGTTTTTT. Residues: CASSPLGRGGEKLFF.

The chain links TRBV5-1 to TRBJ1-2; D possibly corresponds to TRBD1 (5 bases). The V gene's germline CDR1 is SGHRS and CDR2 YFSETQ. V was pared by 4 bases and J by 5 bases, with 15 bases between. The CDR3 runs 14 residues. CDR3 nucleotide sequence: TGCGCCAGCAGCCCCCAGGTTGGGGGGTATGGCTACACCTTC. This codes for CASSPQVGGYGYTF.

The chain has TRBV4-2 and TRBJ2-1; weak D call: TRBD2 (7 bases). The V end was cut by 5 bases, the J end by 4 bases, with 12 bases between. Germline assignment: CDR1 LGHNA and CDR2 YNFKEQ. The CDR3 consists of 14 residues. CDR3 sequence (DNA): TGTGCCAGCAGCTCTAGCGGACAGTACAATGAGCAGTTCTTC. It translates to CASSSSGQYNEQFF.

The chain is built from TRBV2 and TRBJ2-7; 7 nucleotides match TRBD1. Germline V gene data show CDR1 as SNHLY and CDR2 as FYNNEI. The trim removed 9 bases at V and 6 bases at J, leaving 14 bases unmatched. CDR3 length: 14 residues. The CDR3 loop reads CARTDRRLSGEQYF. As DNA, the CDR3 is TGTGCCAGAACGGACAGGCGTTTATCGGGCGAGCAGTACTTC.

This clone was seen only a few times. The chain uses TRBV5-1 and TRBJ1-4; 8 bases align to TRBD1. Germline V gene data show CDR1 as SGHRS and CDR2 as YFSETQ. The J segment lost 8 bases and the V segment lost 1 base, leaving 7 bases of the junction unmatched. The CDR3 contains 15 residues. The CDR3 spells CASSLRTGSREKLFF. For the CDR3, the DNA is TGCGCCAGCAGCTTGAGGACAGGGTCGCGGGAAAAACTGTTTTTT.

The chain uses TRBV27 and TRBJ1-4; D is ambiguous. With 6 bases removed from V and 0 bases from J, the gap between germline ends came to 11 bases. This CDR3 region has 15 residues. Germline CDR1 is MNHEY and CDR2 is SMNVEV (reference sequence). Here the CDR3 reads CASSPKPATNEKLFF. The CDR3 DNA follows: TGTGCCAGCAGCCCCAAGCCTGCAACTAATGAAAAACTGTTTTTT.

The count of this clone is one. This chain connects TRBV5-6 to TRBJ1-2, with no clear D. The CDR3 extends over 14 amino acids. The V gene lost 3 bases and the J gene lost 4 bases, with 13 bases spanning the gap. From germline, CDR1 is SGHDT and CDR2 YYEEEE. CDR3 in DNA: TGTGCCAGCAGCTCCTACCCGGGGAGCTATGGCTACACCTTC. As protein: CASSSYPGSYGYTF.

The gene calls are TRBV30 and TRBJ2-1; 9 bases fit TRBD2. The J segment lost 6 bases and the V segment lost 2 bases, leaving 8 bases of the junction unmatched. The CDR3 is made up of 15 amino acids. Germline values: CDR1 GTSNPN, CDR2 SVGIG (reference sequence). CDR3 nucleotides: TGTGCCTGGAGTCGCTGGGGGACTAGCACCAATGAGCAGTTCTTC. Protein: CAWSRWGTSTNEQFF.

V and J are TRBV4-1 and TRBJ2-7; TRBD2 agrees at 9 bases. The CDR3 contains 20 residues. After removal of 0 bases from V and 3 bases from J, the junction contained 18 bases not matched to a gene. Per the germline V gene, CDR1 is MGHRA and CDR2 is YSYEKL. CDR3 nucleotides: TGCGCCAGCAGCCAAGATGCGCTGGGAGGCGGGAGGGTCCTTATCTACGAGCAGTACTTC. It encodes CASSQDALGGGRVLIYEQYF.

V usage is TRBV27 and J usage is TRBJ2-1; 11 nucleotides agree with TRBD2. V gave up 7 bases and J gave up 7 bases; unmatched junction bases: 3. Germline V gene lookup returns CDR1 MNHEY and CDR2 SMNVEV (reference sequence). This CDR3 has 13 residues. CDR3 protein: CASKTSGMNEQFF. CDR3 nucleotide sequence: TGTGCCAGCAAGACTAGCGGGATGAATGAGCAGTTCTTC.

V gene TRBV6-6 combines with J gene TRBJ1-1, with 8 bases fitting TRBD1. Germline values: CDR1 MNHNY, CDR2 SVGAGI (reference sequence). The CDR3 contains 14 residues. V dropped 4 bases and J dropped 6; count of bases not matched to a gene: 7. The CDR3 sequence: CASSWGRGRSEAFF. CDR3 coding DNA: TGTGCCAGCAGTTGGGGCAGGGGGCGATCTGAAGCTTTCTTT.

This chain connects TRBV6-1 to TRBJ2-2; 8 bases match TRBD2. Germline values: CDR1 MNHNS, CDR2 SASEGT. CDR3 length: 15 amino acids. The trim removed 2 bases at V and 6 bases at J, leaving 5 bases unmatched. CDR3: CASSEFGLAAGELFF. In nucleotides, the CDR3 is TGTGCCAGCAGTGAATTTGGACTAGCTGCCGGGGAGCTGTTTTTT.